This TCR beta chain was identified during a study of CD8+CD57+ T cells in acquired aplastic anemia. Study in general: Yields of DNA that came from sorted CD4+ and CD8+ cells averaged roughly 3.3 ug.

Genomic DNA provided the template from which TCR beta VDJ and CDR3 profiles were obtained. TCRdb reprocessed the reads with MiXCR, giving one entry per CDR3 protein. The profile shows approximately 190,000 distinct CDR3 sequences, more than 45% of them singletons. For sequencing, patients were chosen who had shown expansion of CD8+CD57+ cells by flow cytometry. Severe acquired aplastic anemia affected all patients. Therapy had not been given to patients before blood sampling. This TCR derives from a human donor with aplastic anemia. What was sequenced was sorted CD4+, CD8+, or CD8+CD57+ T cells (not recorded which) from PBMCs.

The CDR3 DNA follows: TGTGCCTGGAGAACGGCTATTCCGAACACTGAAGCTTTCTTT. Amino acid sequence: CAWRTAIPNTEAFF. V gene TRBV30 combines with J gene TRBJ1-1; D is undetermined. V shed 3 bases and J shed 1 base, with 12 bases lying between them. This CDR3 comprises 14 residues. Germline V gene lookup returns CDR1 GTSNPN and CDR2 SVGIG (reference sequence).